The 2 T cell receptor beta chains below were found in one sample sequenced in a study of response to subunit inactivated influenza vaccine. TCRdb used MiXCR to reprocess the RT-PCR reads, holding one entry per CDR3 protein. This table has 500,000 to 600,000 distinct CDR3 sequences, about 12% appearing once. The sample consisted of PBMCs from blood, taken on the day of vaccination. These receptors all come from a man in his fifties who received an inactivated influenza vaccine.

This clonotype was seen at least ten times. V gene TRBV28 combines with J gene TRBJ2-5, with D possibly matching TRBD1 (5 bases). Germline V gene lookup returns CDR1 MDHEN and CDR2 SYDVKM. V gave up 6 bases and J gave up 5 bases, with 19 bases separating them. The CDR3 is made up of 15 amino acids. The CDR3 nucleotides read TGTGCCAGCAGCCCCATAACAAGGGGCGGTGAGACCCAGTACTTC. Amino acid sequence: CASSPITRGGETQYF.

This chain joins TRBV27 and TRBJ1-2; TRBD1 agrees at 8 bases. The CDR3 has 13 amino acids. Trimming cost V 6 bases and J 7 bases; bases outside gene matches: 7. The germline V gene has CDR1 MNHEY and CDR2 SMNVEV (reference sequence). CDR3 protein: CASRPDRGSGYTF. CDR3 bases: TGTGCCAGCAGACCTGACAGGGGTAGTGGCTACACCTTC.